Listed below are T cell receptor beta chains from one sample, sequenced in a study of T cell responses to AZD1222 COVID-19 vaccine. Profiling relied on immunoSEQ multiplex PCR, and the TCRdb table lists in-frame clones only, not all of them. The sample has approximately 160,000 clones, 90% seen once; the top ten hold 2.5% to 3.5%. The specimen comprised peripheral blood, sampled on day 0 of AZD1222 vaccination. The source is an adult in good health. The CDR3 runs from the conserved cysteine through the conserved F or W. D genes are given only for firm matches. The size field is filled for only some rows; it gives once, few, many or a size class.

>-|TRBJ2-7|TRBV7-2|TRBD2
CASSLVASGGARGSYEQYF
TGTGCCAGCAGCTTGGTGGCTAGCGGGGGGGCGAGGGGGTCCTACGAGCAGTACTTC
>-|TRBJ1-6|TRBV5-1|-
CASSLVPGLNSPLHF
TGCGCCAGCAGCTTGGTGCCAGGTCTTAATTCACCCCTCCACTTT
>once|TRBJ1-2|TRBV11-2|-
CASSLSGGLGYGYTF
TGTGCCAGCAGCTTAAGTGGGGGGCTCGGCTATGGCTACACCTTC
>-|TRBJ2-1|TRBV11-2|TRBD2
CASSTGLAGGSGEQFF
TGTGCCAGCAGCACGGGACTAGCGGGGGGGTCGGGTGAGCAGTTCTTC
>once|TRBJ2-6|TRBV19|-
CASRDSPGPGANVLTF
TGTGCCAGTAGGGACAGCCCGGGTCCGGGGGCCAACGTCCTGACTTTC
>-|TRBJ2-1|TRBV13|TRBD2
CASSPTSGNNEQFF
TGTGCCAGCAGCCCGACTAGCGGAAACAATGAGCAGTTCTTC
>-|TRBJ1-4|TRBV9|TRBD1
CASSPSGTGGEKLFF
TGTGCCAGCAGCCCGAGCGGGACAGGGGGTGAAAAACTGTTTTTT
>-|TRBJ2-5|TRBV4-3|-
CASSPRGSQETQYF
TGCGCCAGCAGCCCCCGCGGGTCTCAAGAGACCCAGTACTTC
>-|TRBJ1-2|TRBV19|-
CASKLREPNYGYTF
TGTGCCAGTAAGTTGAGAGAGCCTAACTATGGCTACACCTTC
>-|TRBJ1-5|TRBV7-9|TRBD1
CASSRDSNQPQHF
TGTGCCAGCAGCCGGGACAGTAATCAGCCCCAGCATTTT
>-|TRBJ2-5|TRBV6-5|-
CASSYLGLAETQYF
TGTGCCAGCAGTTACCTCGGACTCGCAGAGACCCAGTACTTC
>-|TRBJ2-7|TRBV20-1|-
CSASPLEQYF
TGCAGTGCTAGTCCCCTCGAGCAGTACTTC
>-|TRBJ1-2|TRBV20-1|-
CSASFGYGYTF
TGCAGTGCTAGTTTCGGCTATGGCTACACCTTC
>-|TRBJ1-1|TRBV13|TRBD1
CASSLGYRGMNTEAFF
TGTGCCAGCAGCTTAGGCTACAGGGGAATGAACACTGAAGCTTTCTTT
>-|TRBJ2-1|TRBV4-1|TRBD1
CASSQVPGQGLDEQFF
TGCGCCAGCAGCCAGGTTCCGGGACAGGGTTTGGATGAGCAGTTCTTC
>-|TRBJ2-7|TRBV6-1|-
CASSEVEGGRLDQYF
TGTGCCAGCAGTGAAGTCGAGGGGGGACGGCTAGACCAGTACTTC
>once|TRBJ1-2|TRBV27|TRBD1
CASTPAGTVGYGYTF
TGTGCCAGCACCCCCGCCGGGACAGTGGGCTATGGCTACACCTTC
>-|TRBJ1-1|TRBV30|-
CAWSVTRLRDEAFF
TGTGCCTGGAGTGTAACCAGGCTTAGGGATGAAGCTTTCTTT
>-|TRBJ1-2|TRBV5-1|-
CASSGGTQSNYGYTF
TGCGCCAGCAGCGGCGGGACACAGTCTAACTATGGCTACACCTTC
>-|TRBJ1-6|TRBV30|-
CAWKLGSNSPLHF
TGTGCCTGGAAGCTGGGCAGTAATTCACCCCTCCACTTT
>-|TRBJ1-4|TRBV29-1|-
CSVEEGNF
TGCAGCGTTGAAGAGGGGAATTTT
>-|TRBJ2-5|TRBV27|-
CASSTDGLGETQYF
TGTGCCAGCAGTACCGACGGCTTGGGTGAGACCCAGTACTTC
>-|TRBJ1-4|TRBV12-5|-
CASGLGRENEKLFF
TGTGCTAGTGGTTTGGGCAGGGAGAATGAAAAACTGTTTTTT
>-|TRBJ2-7|TRBV10-3|TRBD2
CAISDPLLAGFYEQYF
TGTGCCATCAGTGATCCCTTACTAGCGGGGTTTTACGAGCAGTACTTC
>-|TRBJ1-6|TRBV3-1/TRBV3-2|TRBD1
CASSTGQGFSPLHF
TGTGCCAGCAGTACGGGACAGGGGTTTTCACCCCTCCACTTT
>-|TRBJ1-5|TRBV7-6|-
CASSLGSGYSNQPQHF
TGTGCCAGCAGCTTAGGCTCGGGGTATAGCAATCAGCCCCAGCATTTT
>-|TRBJ1-4|TRBV11-2|-
CASSYPGGQGRSSNEKLFF
TGTGCCAGCAGTTACCCGGGGGGCCAGGGGCGATCCTCTAATGAAAAACTGTTTTTT
>-|TRBJ1-6|TRBV30|-
CAWSDGLGNSPLHF
TGTGCCTGGAGTGACGGACTGGGTAATTCACCCCTCCACTTT
>-|TRBJ2-3|TRBV27|TRBD2
CASSFPGGAGDTQYF
TGTGCCAGCAGTTTTCCCGGGGGGGCAGGCGATACGCAGTATTTT